The present entry profiles one T cell receptor beta chain with its context. Germline V gene data show CDR1 as DFQATT and CDR2 as SNEGSKA (reference sequence). This CDR3 comprises 16 residues. The use of a sample-barcoded 5' primer and a J-beta primer mix characterized a second PCR of roughly 6 to 11 cycles. TCRdb reprocessed the 5' RACE reads with MiXCR, giving one entry per CDR3 protein. The sample lists about 1.4 million distinct CDR3 sequences, around 59% seen once, with 6.5% to 8% in the top ten. These data are taken from a study of blood T cells in healthy people across ages. Overall study context: Capture by template switching was about one barcoded beta molecule per two T cells.

The material sequenced was blood. J is TRBJ2-3 and V is TRBV20-1; TRBD2 agrees at 10 bases. This TCR derives from a man aged 18 to 30 in good health. The CDR3 here is CSADRGQREGADTQYF. CDR3 coding DNA: TGCAGCGCCGATCGGGGGCAGCGGGAGGGCGCAGATACGCAGTATTTT.